These 14 T cell receptor beta chains share one sample of origin, sequenced in a study of shared T cell receptors in the human thymus. Sequencing used immunoSEQ multiplex PCR; TCRdb keeps in-frame clones, though not all of them. The sample contains hundreds of thousands of clones, approximately 95% of which appear only once. Specimen: thymocytes. The receptors were gathered from a human donor.

The chain recombines TRBV18 with TRBJ2-1, with 15 bases lining up with TRBD2. Germline assignment: CDR1 KGHSH and CDR2 LQKENI. This CDR3 has 18 amino acids. V lost 2 bases and J lost 7; bases outside the gene matches: 9. The CDR3, as DNA: TGTGCCAGCTCACCAGTAGGACTAGCGGGAGGGCAAGGGAATGAGCAGTTCTTC. This gives the protein CASSPVGLAGGQGNEQFF.

The chain carries TRBV4-1 and TRBJ2-4, with a tentative D call TRBD1 (6 bases). The CDR3 has 19 amino acids. Trimming shortened V by 3 bases and J by 0 bases, and 21 bases separated the two germline ends. Germline V CDR1 and CDR2: MGHRA, YSYEKL. The CDR3 region has the DNA TGCGCCAGCAGCCAGCCGCGTCCGGGACACACGATAGCCAAAAACATTCAGTACTTC. This sequence encodes CASSQPRPGHTIAKNIQYF.

This chain links TRBV13 with TRBJ2-1, with TRBD2 as a possible D gene (7 bases). This CDR3 has 15 amino acids. Looked up from germline, CDR1 is PRHDT and CDR2 is FYEKMQ (reference sequence). The V end was cut by 8 bases, the J end by 4 bases, with 18 bases between. CDR3 DNA sequence: TGTGCCAGCGGAGGGGGGCGGGAGAGGTACAATGAGCAGTTCTTC. Translation: CASGGGRERYNEQFF.

This rearrangement joins TRBV5-4 to TRBJ2-7; TRBD2 matches 10 bases. The CDR3 is made up of 18 amino acids. Germline-derived CDR1 and CDR2 are SGHNT and YYREEE (reference sequence). V dropped 1 base and J dropped 0; count of bases not matched to a gene: 10. The CDR3 sequence is CASSLLAGVRSSSYEQYF. The CDR3 bases are TGTGCCAGCAGCTTGCTAGCGGGAGTAAGATCCAGCTCCTACGAGCAGTACTTC. Full variable domain (missing parts from reference TRBV5-4 and TRBJ2-7): ETGVTQSPTHLIKTRGQQVTLRCSSQSGHNTVSWYQQALGQGPQFIFQYYREEENGRGNFPPRFSGLQFPNYSSELNVNALELDDSALYLCASSLLAGVRSSSYEQYFGPGTRLTVT.

This clone appeared once. The CDR3 loop reads CASSPRQGLIYGYTF. The CDR3 DNA reads as TGTGCCAGCAGCCCCCGACAGGGACTAATCTATGGCTACACCTTC. The chain employs TRBV5-8 and TRBJ1-2; 7 bases are a match to TRBD1. V shed 4 bases, J shed 4 bases, and the junction held 10 bases outside the gene matches. The CDR3 sequence is 15 residues long. The germline gives CDR1 SGHTS, CDR2 YDEGEE.

The V and J genes are TRBV7-3 and TRBJ2-5; 7 nucleotides line up with TRBD1. Germline trimming cut 6 bases from V and 4 bases from J; bases unmatched to any gene: 8. CDR1 and CDR2 from the germline V gene are SGHTA and FQGTGA. The CDR3 has 14 residues. CDR3 in amino acids: CASREIQGRETQYF. The CDR3 bases are TGTGCCAGCAGAGAGATACAGGGGCGAGAGACCCAGTACTTC.

V and J are TRBV6-1 and TRBJ2-7; unclear D gene. Trimming stripped 8 bases from V and 9 bases from J, with 17 bases between. The CDR3 runs to 12 residues. Per germline, CDR1 MNHNS and CDR2 SASEGT. CDR3 sequence (DNA): TGTGCCAGCCCTACGAGGTCCGGTCGGCAGTACTTC. Protein sequence: CASPTRSGRQYF.

This chain connects TRBV7-2 to TRBJ2-3; 8 nucleotides line up with TRBD2. The CDR3 has 16 amino acids. J gave up 2 bases and V 3 bases, and 7 bases lay outside the gene matches. The germline CDR1 and CDR2 sequences are SGHTA and FQGNSA. The CDR3 nucleotides read TGTGCCAGCAGCTTCTTTCTAGCGGGTTCCACAGATACGCAGTATTTT. It is translated as CASSFFLAGSTDTQYF.

This sequence joins TRBV6-6 and TRBJ2-5; D assignment may be TRBD1 or TRBD2 (5 bases each). The CDR3 sequence is 15 residues long. Germline V gives CDR1 MNHNY, CDR2 SVGAGI (reference sequence). The V and J ends lost 0 bases and 5 bases respectively, with 13 bases between them. CDR3 loop: CASSYSLGVRETQYF. CDR3 DNA: TGTGCCAGCAGTTACTCTTTGGGGGTGAGGGAGACCCAGTACTTC.

The gene calls are TRBV23-1 and TRBJ1-1, with a tentative D call TRBD1 (5 bases). TRBV23-1 belongs to the ORF category, with a function that is uncertain. The CDR3 contains 15 residues. V lost 0 bases and J 3 bases, leaving 11 bases between the germline ends. The CDR3 region has the DNA TGCGCCAGCAGTCAATCATTGGGAGGGGACACTGAAGCTTTCTTT. As protein: CASSQSLGGDTEAFF.

The rearrangement links TRBV27 to TRBJ1-2; a weak D match, TRBD1 (6 bases). The germline CDR1 and CDR2 sequences are MNHEY and SMNVEV (reference sequence). This CDR3 is 15 amino acids long. Trimming shortened V by 5 bases and J by 4 bases, and 17 bases separated the two germline ends. The CDR3 region has the DNA TGTGCCAGCAGTGCTAACAGGGAAGGGAGCTATGGCTACACCTTC. This codes for CASSANREGSYGYTF.

The chain carries TRBV2 and TRBJ2-7; D might be TRBD2 (5 bases). The CDR3 runs to 14 residues. Germline assignment: CDR1 SNHLY and CDR2 FYNNEI. V shed 7 bases and J shed 0 bases, with 13 bases lying between them. The CDR3, as DNA: TGTGCCAGCACCCCCGTGAGGGACTCCTACGAGCAGTACTTC. Encoded protein: CASTPVRDSYEQYF.

Turning to this clone: Other nucleotide sequences in the sample specify the same CDR3. J is TRBJ2-3 and V is TRBV2; the match to TRBD2 covers 9 bases. In germline, CDR1 is SNHLY, CDR2 FYNNEI. J gave up 1 base and V 1 base, and 0 bases lay outside the gene matches. This CDR3 is 15 amino acids long. The CDR3 nucleotides read TGTGCCAGCAGTGAAGGACTAGCGGGCACAGATACGCAGTATTTT. Translated: CASSEGLAGTDTQYF.

V and J are TRBV20-1 and TRBJ1-1; no clear D. There are 11 residues in the CDR3. V was cut by 6 bases and J by 7 bases, with 12 bases left in between. Germline V lookup: CDR1 DFQATT, CDR2 SNEGSKA (reference sequence). DNA for the CDR3: TGCAGTGCCCCAAGACCTGTTGAAGCTTTCTTT. It specifies CSAPRPVEAFF.